The 15 T cell receptor beta chains below were found in one sample sequenced in a study of graft-versus-host responses after intestinal transplantation. Clones were sequenced by immunoSEQ multiplex PCR, and TCRdb holds only the in-frame ones, with some missing. The data contain around 88,000 clones, more than 85% of them singletons. No cognate antigen is known for these TCRs. The starting material was unstimulated CD8+ T cells sorted from spleen or lymph node cells, obtained before transplant. The receptor source for this set is a human donor who was the organ donor for an intestinal transplant.

The chain employs TRBV18 and TRBJ2-7; D not certain. Deletions cut 4 bases from V and 6 bases from J, with 13 bases between. CDR1 and CDR2 (germline): KGHSH, LQKENI. There are 13 residues in the CDR3. DNA for the CDR3: TGTGCCAGCTCACAACTGCTTGGGATCGAGCAGTACTTC. The encoded protein is CASSQLLGIEQYF.

The chain uses TRBV7-6 and TRBJ2-1; 10 nucleotides match TRBD2. Looked up from germline, CDR1 is SGHVS and CDR2 is FNYEAQ. The CDR3 runs 15 residues. After removal of 0 bases from V and 4 bases from J, the junction contained 0 bases not matched to a gene. The CDR3 nucleotides are TGTGCCAGCAGCTTAGCTAGCGGGAGGTACAATGAGCAGTTCTTC. This translates into CASSLASGRYNEQFF.

The chain couples TRBV11-2 to TRBJ2-3; D might be TRBD1 (6 bases). The V end was cut by 5 bases, the J end by 1 base, with 13 bases between. The germline V gene has CDR1 SGHAT and CDR2 FQNNGV. There are 15 residues in the CDR3. CDR3 loop: CASSPGAGRTDTQYF. CDR3 in DNA: TGTGCCAGCAGCCCAGGGGCAGGGCGCACAGATACGCAGTATTTT.

The chain uses TRBV7-9 and TRBJ2-3; D uncertain. Germline V gene sequence: CDR1 SEHNR, CDR2 FQNEAQ (reference sequence). The CDR3 totals 13 residues. V shed 5 bases and J shed 7 bases, with 13 bases lying between them. CDR3 in DNA: TGTGCCAGCAGCCCCACCCGAGTGTATACGCAGTATTTT. Its protein is CASSPTRVYTQYF. Drawing the rest from reference TRBV7-9 and TRBJ2-3, the complete variable domain is DTGVSQNPRHKITKRGQNVTFRCDPISEHNRLYWYRQTLGQGPEFLTYFQNEAQLEKSRLLSDRFSAERPKGSFSTLEIQRTEQGDSAMYLCASSPTRVYTQYFGPGTRLTVL.

This rearrangement joins TRBV7-3 to TRBJ2-1, with 8 positions matching TRBD2. In germline, CDR1 is SGHTA, CDR2 FQGTGA. The CDR3 length is 13 residues. V lost 3 bases to trimming and J lost 8 bases; unmatched junction nucleotides: 3. CDR3 sequence reads: CASSLSGSDEQFF. In DNA form, the CDR3 reads TGTGCCAGCAGCTTGAGCGGGAGTGATGAGCAGTTCTTC. The full variable domain, completed using reference TRBV7-3 and TRBJ2-1, is GAGVSQTPSNKVTEKGKYVELRCDPISGHTALYWYRQSLGQGPEFLIYFQGTGAADDSGLPNDRFFAVRPEGSVSTLKIQRTERGDSAVYLCASSLSGSDEQFFGPGTRLTVL.

This clone was observed a few times. The gene calls are TRBV4-2 and TRBJ1-1, with 7 bases identical to TRBD1. The V gene end was trimmed by 4 bases and the J gene end by 1 base; junction bases not matched to a gene: 6. Germline values: CDR1 LGHNA, CDR2 YNFKEQ. The CDR3 covers 15 residues. Here the CDR3 DNA reads TGTGCCAGCAGCCCACGACAGGGACAGAACACTGAAGCTTTCTTT. Translated: CASSPRQGQNTEAFF.

The chain recombines TRBV6-6 with TRBJ2-7; no reliable D call. There are 13 residues in the CDR3. With 5 bases removed from V and 0 bases from J, the gap between germline ends came to 8 bases. Germline-derived CDR1 and CDR2 are MNHNY and SVGAGI (reference sequence). The DNA of the CDR3 is TGTGCCAGCAGTCACCACACCTCCTACGAGCAGTACTTC. Residues: CASSHHTSYEQYF.

The chain is built from TRBV7-3 and TRBJ2-3, with 7 bases matching TRBD2. V lost 3 bases, J lost 3 bases, and 6 bases stayed unmatched. The CDR3 covers 15 residues. Germline V gives CDR1 SGHTA, CDR2 FQGTGA. CDR3 DNA: TGTGCCAGCAGCTTCACGGGGGGAGGGACAGATACGCAGTATTTT. This codes for CASSFTGGGTDTQYF.

The genes are TRBV7-9 and TRBJ1-1; D is unclear. Per the germline V gene, CDR1 is SEHNR and CDR2 is FQNEAQ (reference sequence). V was cut by 4 bases and J by 8 bases, with 11 bases left in between. This CDR3 has 12 residues. The CDR3 nucleotides read TGTGCCAGCAGCTGGTCGGAATCGGAAGCTTTCTTT. This sequence encodes CASSWSESEAFF.

The rearrangement joins TRBV10-1 to TRBJ2-1; 11 bases are shared with TRBD2. Germline V lookup: CDR1 WNHNN, CDR2 SYGVQD (reference sequence). This CDR3 contains 15 residues. V lost 4 bases and J lost 13; bases outside the gene matches: 12. CDR3 residues: CASSVSFALAGVQFF. The CDR3, as DNA: TGCGCCAGCAGTGTAAGCTTCGCACTAGCGGGAGTTCAGTTCTTC.

This clone was picked up one time. J is TRBJ1-1 and V is TRBV19; D gene unclear. V lost 5 bases to trimming and J lost 0 bases, with 13 bases between them. Germline V CDR1 and CDR2: LNHDA, SQIVND (reference sequence). This CDR3 is built from 15 residues. CDR3 amino acids: CASSSMGTMNTEAFF. DNA of the CDR3: TGTGCCAGTAGTTCTATGGGAACTATGAACACTGAAGCTTTCTTT.

This clone has just one count. V and J are TRBV19 and TRBJ1-2, with a possible D match to TRBD1 (5 bases). Germline-derived CDR1 and CDR2 are LNHDA and SQIVND (reference sequence). V was clipped by 5 bases and J by 6 bases, with 13 bases between them. The CDR3 has 13 residues. The CDR3 DNA reads TGTGCCAGTAGTCACGGGGCTATGAATGGCTACACCTTC. Its protein product is CASSHGAMNGYTF.

This chain joins TRBV5-1 and TRBJ2-4; weak D call: TRBD1 (6 bases). This CDR3 spans 14 amino acids. The ends were cut back, 6 bases at V and 3 bases at J, with 13 bases in the middle. In germline, CDR1 is SGHRS, CDR2 YFSETQ. The CDR3 here is CASTTGPGKNIQYF. The CDR3 nucleotides are TGCGCCAGCACCACAGGGCCCGGCAAAAACATTCAGTACTTC.

This chain joins TRBV4-1 and TRBJ2-2; D might be TRBD1 (5 bases). In germline, CDR1 is MGHRA, CDR2 YSYEKL. The V end was cut by 1 base, the J end by 7 bases, with 13 bases between. There are 15 residues in the CDR3. This chain's CDR3 is CASSQVQGMLGELFF. DNA for the CDR3: TGCGCCAGCAGCCAAGTCCAGGGTATGCTCGGGGAGCTGTTTTTT.

Comment on this clone: The junction departs from the called germline gene at one end, perhaps through a read error. This rearrangement joins TRBV6-1 to TRBJ2-3, with D tentatively TRBD1 (6 bases). The CDR3 has 17 amino acids. Germline CDR1 is MNHNS and CDR2 is SASEGT. CDR3 loop: CASGEWSGTLSTDTQYF. The CDR3, as DNA: TGTGCCAGCGGTGAATGGTCCGGGACACTCAGCACAGATACGCAGTATTTT.